This TCR beta chain emerged from a study of shared clonotypes between healthy human individuals (dated by TCRdb to between 2020 and 2021). The study in broad terms: The cohort comprised a couple of women and three men aged 18 to 49 years. Per donor, three plates each were used for CD4 naive and CD4 memory, two for CD8 naive, and one for CD8 memory. To estimate repertoire size and how much clonotype sharing occurs between individuals, the study deeply sequenced the blood TCR repertoires of about 5 healthy adults. To increase sequencing depth and limit assay-specific biases, TCR repertoire library preparation and sequencing were carried out by different laboratories using diverse techniques. Per donor, leukapheresis produced somewhere between about 0.9 and 10 billion PBMCs.

General findings and caveats noted by the study authors: Rarefaction of sorted-subset datasets indicated incomplete sequencing despite the large sequencing depth. The small number of donors limited the genetic and exposure-history diversity represented. Larger estimated clonotype richness was generally found for naive subsets than for memory subsets. Sampling was restricted to blood, and TCR repertoires in tissue are likely to differ from TCR repertoires in blood. Pairwise subsampling led to the expectation that sequencing depth would affect the degree of clonotype sharing among donors. When a handful of donors were compared, the shared fraction of clonotypes was around 5.1% for naive CD4, over 3% for naive CD8, more than 2% for memory CD4, and under 0.5% for memory CD8. Compared with non-shared clonotypes, the clonotypes found in all four sorted-subset donors had higher generation probabilities.

The donors were healthy, HIV-negative adults who had no recently reported acute infections or vaccinations. Every donor was a Caucasian adult residing in Nashville, Tennessee, USA. CD4+ T cells were enriched by magnetic negative selection, after which naive cells were positively selected on CD45RA and the negative fraction was taken as the memory subset. After blood collection by leukapheresis, PBMCs were isolated using Ficoll-Histopaque density gradient centrifugation and then cryopreserved in the vapor phase of liquid nitrogen. Purity and quantity of every magnetically sorted T cell population were checked by analytical flow cytometry. From each sorted fraction, genomic DNA was isolated and quantified by UV absorbance on a Nanodrop 2000c. TCR CDR3 regions were amplified from genomic DNA by multiplex PCR using the deep immunoSEQ assay. Extracted genomic DNA from each cell subset was distributed evenly across all wells of several immunoSEQ 96-well plates, and each plate was treated as a replicate. For sorted subsets, about 200 ng genomic DNA, equal to 30,000 or so T cell genomes, was loaded into each replicate PCR. Purified libraries were quantified with a Qubit 3.0 fluorometer, sized on a Bioanalyzer 2100, and re-quantified with the KAPA Library Quantification kit. Every immunoSEQ 96-well plate was sequenced on a dedicated single-read 150-cycle Illumina NextSeq 550 flow cell. The authors' pipeline ran thus. Because the immunoSEQ output held only junctional sequences and lacked quality scores, the filtering could not match the filtering applied to full-length reads. Sequences were annotated with PyIR, a Python wrapper for IgBLAST v1.9, and V/J genes and CDR3 were assigned using IMGT germline references. Reads were removed for weak V/J assignments (E-value above 1e-6), missing CDR3, stop codons, out-of-frame junctions, or ambiguous translated residues. V3J clonotypes were defined by identical inferred V gene, J gene, and CDR3 amino acid sequence. Percentage overlap between repertoires was calculated by dividing the number of shared unique clonotypes by the size of the smaller repertoire. Repertoire richness was assessed with RTK rarefaction, the Chao1 estimator, and Recon v2.1 estimates of unobserved clonotypes. Generation probabilities for all TCRbeta clonotypes obtained by the gDNA method from a handful of donors were computed using OLGA. Imported from immuneACCESS, the table was reduced by TCRdb to in-frame sequences with V and J called. These copies leave out some clones; in studies compared against another copy, an unresolved V gene accounts for under half, and the cause of the remainder is not known. The V and J calls and the clone size are those of that table, but D and trimming were determined from the DNA. This sample holds approximately 980,000 clones; about 80% were observed only once. Over 1.3% of the sample goes to the ten largest clones.

Concerning this clone: No antigen is known for it. No quality values exist for individual bases; no much larger clone is one base distant.

There are 15 amino acids in the CDR3, from cysteine to phenylalanine inclusive. The read is trimmed to its CDR3 DNA, 45 bases read in frame from base 1. Clipping removes 3 bases from V and 4 bases from J, with 6 as the unmatched junction base count. CDR1 and CDR2 were assigned from the germline V gene (reference sequence) as MNHEY and SMNVEV. This clonotype was sampled from a young man in good health. Material for sequencing was memory CD4+ T cells sorted from blood. This specimen's cell subset or site label, per the study, means: CD45RA-negative fraction. The rearranged segments are TRBV27 and TRBJ1-1, with 9 bases matching TRBD1. CDR3 sequence: CASSFARDRATEAFF. In nucleotide form, the sequence is TGTGCCAGCAGTTTCGCCCGGGACAGGGCCACTGAAGCTTTCTTT.